Listed below are T cell receptor beta chains from one sample, sequenced in a study of identical twins. MiXCR, applied by TCRdb to the 5' RACE reads, yields one record per CDR3 protein. The data show just under 550,000 distinct CDR3 sequences, with roughly 15% seen just once and roughly 0.42% held by the top ten. These data are also associated with another study on yellow fever vaccine responses in identical twins.

The sequenced material came from CD4+ T cells sorted from blood. These receptors all stem from a woman aged 18-35 years in good health. Both conserved end residues are part of each CDR3. A D gene is named only where the DNA matches it firmly. Clone size is shown for a subset of rows, as once, few, many or a class of expanded clone.

CDR3nt,CDR3aa,v_gene,j_gene,d_gene,abundance
TGTGCCAGCAGTAGGGGACAGACTAATCAGCCCCAGCATTTT,CASSRGQTNQPQHF,TRBV12-3/TRBV12-4,TRBJ1-5,TRBD1,many
TGTGCCAGCAGCTTAGGACTAGCGGGAGGGATGTCCTACAATGAGCAGTTCTTC,CASSLGLAGGMSYNEQFF,TRBV7-8,TRBJ2-1,TRBD2,.
TGTGCCAGCAACCTCGGAGGGGTAACCTACGAGCAGTACTTC,CASNLGGVTYEQYF,TRBV11-3,TRBJ2-7,.,.
TGTGCCAGCAGGAGGGGGGGCGACGGATCCTACGAGCAGTACTTC,CASRRGGDGSYEQYF,TRBV27,TRBJ2-7,.,many
TGCGCCAGCAGCTTGGGAGAGCAGCTACTGGTAGCCAAAAACATTCAGTACTTC,CASSLGEQLLVAKNIQYF,TRBV5-1,TRBJ2-4,.,.
TGCGCCAGCAGCTTGGACGGGATAGCGCGAGAGACCCAGTACTTC,CASSLDGIARETQYF,TRBV5-1,TRBJ2-5,.,.
TGCAGTGCGGGGGCTTACAATGAGCAGTTCTTC,CSAGAYNEQFF,TRBV20-1,TRBJ2-1,.,.
TGTGCCAGCAGCCCATCTGAGTCAGGGAACACCGGGGAGCTGTTTTTT,CASSPSESGNTGELFF,TRBV7-8,TRBJ2-2,.,few
TGTGCCAGCAGTTTATGGACTAGCGGGACCAATGAGCAGTTCTTC,CASSLWTSGTNEQFF,TRBV28,TRBJ2-1,TRBD2,few
TGTGCCAGCAGCTTAGCCAGTCCCGAAGCCAAAAACATTCAGTACTTC,CASSLASPEAKNIQYF,TRBV11-2,TRBJ2-4,.,.
TGTGCCACCAGCAGAGGGCTGGATACGCAGTATTTT,CATSRGLDTQYF,TRBV15,TRBJ2-3,.,many
TGTGCCAGCAGTCGGGACAGGGCCGGCTATGGCTACACCTTC,CASSRDRAGYGYTF,TRBV12-3/TRBV12-4,TRBJ1-2,TRBD1,many
TGTGCCAGCAGCAAAGGGCTAGTAGTGAGGAACACCGGGGAGCTGTTTTTT,CASSKGLVVRNTGELFF,TRBV21-1,TRBJ2-2,.,few
TGTGCCAGCAGTTTATATGATACGCAGTATTTT,CASSLYDTQYF,TRBV12-3/TRBV12-4,TRBJ2-3,.,.
TGTGCCAGCAGTTTCGAGACCGCGGCGGAGCTGTTTTTT,CASSFETAAELFF,TRBV6-5,TRBJ2-2,.,few
TGTGCCAGCAGACCCAGTAAGGGCTCCTACAATGAGCAGTTCTTC,CASRPSKGSYNEQFF,TRBV6-1,TRBJ2-1,.,few
TGTGCCAGCAGTTTTTCGGGGCAGGGGGTCTTCTATGAGCAGTTCTTC,CASSFSGQGVFYEQFF,TRBV27,TRBJ2-1,TRBD1,few
TGTGCCATCGGTCGGCTAGACAATGAGCAGTTCTTC,CAIGRLDNEQFF,TRBV10-3,TRBJ2-1,.,many
TGTGCCAGCAGCACCCGGACAGGGGCTGGAAACACCATATATTTT,CASSTRTGAGNTIYF,TRBV7-8,TRBJ1-3,TRBD1,few
TGCGCCAGCAGCTTACTGGGACTAGCGGGCGATGAGCAGTTCTTC,CASSLLGLAGDEQFF,TRBV5-1,TRBJ2-1,TRBD2,many
TGTGCCAGCAGCTTAGGGGCCGGCAGTAGCAATCAGCCCCAGCATTTT,CASSLGAGSSNQPQHF,TRBV7-2,TRBJ1-5,.,few
TGCGCCAGCAGCATTAGCGGGAGCGTCTCCTACAATGAGCAGTTCTTC,CASSISGSVSYNEQFF,TRBV5-1,TRBJ2-1,TRBD2,many
TGTGCCATCAGTAACCAGGGATCTCAGCCCCAGCATTTT,CAISNQGSQPQHF,TRBV10-3,TRBJ1-5,.,.
TGTGCCAGCACCCTGAGGGGACTAGCGGGATCAGATACGCAGTATTTT,CASTLRGLAGSDTQYF,TRBV28,TRBJ2-3,TRBD2,.
TGTGCCAGCAGCAAGCCGGACAGCTATGGCTACACCTTC,CASSKPDSYGYTF,TRBV3-1,TRBJ1-2,.,few
TGTGCCAGCAGCCACTTAACATCATCAATGAACACTGAAGCTTTCTTT,CASSHLTSSMNTEAFF,TRBV14,TRBJ1-1,.,few
TGTGCCATCATGTTGACTAGCGCGTACAATGAGCAGTTCTTC,CAIMLTSAYNEQFF,TRBV10-3,TRBJ2-1,TRBD2,.
TGCGCCAGCAGATCGGGAGATTCACCCCTCCACTTT,CASRSGDSPLHF,TRBV10-1,TRBJ1-6,.,.
TGTGCCAGCATCTTTGTAAGAAAAATGACAACTAATGAAAAACTGTTTTTT,CASIFVRKMTTNEKLFF,TRBV7-2,TRBJ1-4,.,few
TGTGCCAGCAGTTTAGGACCCGCTAACTATGGCTACACCTTC,CASSLGPANYGYTF,TRBV12-3/TRBV12-4,TRBJ1-2,.,many
TGTGCCAGCAGCCAAAACAGGGTTCAAGAGACCCAGTACTTC,CASSQNRVQETQYF,TRBV3-1,TRBJ2-5,.,.
TGTGCCAGCAGTTTCCGAGGATCTAACAATGAGCAGTTCTTC,CASSFRGSNNEQFF,TRBV12-3/TRBV12-4,TRBJ2-1,.,.
TGTGCCACCAGCAGAGTCCGGGCTCTAGATCTCCCCGATACGCAGTATTTT,CATSRVRALDLPDTQYF,TRBV15,TRBJ2-3,.,few
TGCAGTGCTAGACGTACCCCACCGGGGGGCACGTACAATGAGCAGTTCTTC,CSARRTPPGGTYNEQFF,TRBV20-1,TRBJ2-1,.,.
TGTGCCAGCAGTTACCCTTGGGGTGAGCAGTTCTTC,CASSYPWGEQFF,TRBV6-5,TRBJ2-1,.,.
TGTGCCAGCAGCCTAACCTACGCAACTAATGAAAAACTGTTTTTT,CASSLTYATNEKLFF,TRBV7-9,TRBJ1-4,.,few